A single sample gave rise to the 20 T cell receptor beta chains below, sequenced in a study of neurological immune-mediated disorders. One entry per CDR3 protein, called by TCRdb with MiXCR from the 5' RACE reads. The sample consists of about 50,000 distinct CDR3 sequences, roughly 2% of them appearing once. Sequenced input: PBMCs. These receptors came from a woman in her thirties or forties with multiple sclerosis.

This clonotype has at least ten counts. This chain links TRBV20-1 with TRBJ2-1; D might be TRBD2 (6 bases). The germline gives CDR1 DFQATT, CDR2 SNEGSKA (reference sequence). V lost 0 bases, J lost 0 bases, and 18 bases lay in between. CDR3 size: 18 residues. CDR3 loop: CSARDDGGFTSSYNEQFF. The CDR3, as DNA: TGCAGTGCTAGAGATGACGGGGGTTTCACTAGCTCCTACAATGAGCAGTTCTTC.

This clonotype was seen many times. The rearrangement links TRBV7-8 to TRBJ1-2; 8 nucleotides line up with TRBD1. CDR3 length: 14 amino acids. Looked up from germline, CDR1 is SGHVS and CDR2 is FQNEAQ. With 1 base clipped from V and 8 bases from J, the junction kept 6 bases outside the gene matches. CDR3 loop: CASSLGQGARGYTF. CDR3 in DNA: TGTGCCAGCAGCTTAGGCCAGGGGGCTAGAGGCTACACCTTC.

This clonotype turned up a few times. The chain joins TRBV20-1 to TRBJ2-1; D is tentatively TRBD1 or TRBD2 (6 bases each). Per the germline V gene, CDR1 is DFQATT and CDR2 is SNEGSKA (reference sequence). This CDR3 spans 18 amino acids. Trimming took 6 bases from V and 6 from J, leaving 30 bases between them. The CDR3 nucleotides read TGCAGTGCCCCCACCCGTCCGGGGGCCCCCCACCGGTCCAATGAGCAGTTCTTC. As protein: CSAPTRPGAPHRSNEQFF.

This clonotype was seen ten or more times. The rearrangement uses TRBV5-1 and TRBJ2-1; no clear D gene. This CDR3 comprises 14 residues. V lost 0 bases, J lost 3 bases, and 7 bases lay in between. Germline CDR1 reads SGHRS; CDR2 reads YFSETQ. CDR3 in amino acids: CASSLASSYNEQFF. The DNA of the CDR3 is TGCGCCAGCAGCTTGGCTAGTAGCTACAATGAGCAGTTCTTC. Using reference TRBV5-1 and TRBJ2-1 for the parts outside the CDR3, the full variable domain is KAGVTQTPRYLIKTRGQQVTLSCSPISGHRSVSWYQQTPGQGLQFLFEYFSETQRNKGNFPGRFSGRQFSNSRSEMNVSTLELGDSALYLCASSLASSYNEQFFGPGTRLTVL.

This clonotype was picked up many times. The CDR3 spells CSAPGRTEAFF. The CDR3 DNA sequence: TGCAGTGCCCCGGGGAGGACTGAAGCTTTCTTT. The J gene is TRBJ1-1, the V gene TRBV20-1; D is ambiguous. Trimming took 6 bases from V and 5 from J, leaving 10 bases between them. Germline V gene data show CDR1 as DFQATT and CDR2 as SNEGSKA (reference sequence). The CDR3 is 11 residues long.

This clonotype was observed at least ten times. The chain recombines TRBV3-1 with TRBJ2-3, with a weak D call TRBD1 (5 bases). Trimming shortened V by 4 bases and J by 3 bases, and 8 bases separated the two germline ends. This CDR3 comprises 13 residues. The V gene's germline CDR1 is LGHDT and CDR2 YNNKEL (reference sequence). The CDR3: CASSPGLTDTQYF. CDR3 sequence (DNA): TGTGCCAGCAGCCCAGGGTTAACAGATACGCAGTATTTT.

This clonotype was seen repeatedly, ten times or more. In nucleotides, the CDR3 is TGCAGTGCTGACACCACCCGGGGCTCCTACGAGCAGTACTTC. Amino acids: CSADTTRGSYEQYF. The rearrangement uses TRBV20-1 and TRBJ2-7; perhaps TRBD2 as D (5 bases). Germline CDR1 and CDR2: DFQATT and SNEGSKA (reference sequence). The CDR3 consists of 14 residues. The ends were cut back, 5 bases at V and 0 bases at J, with 14 bases in the middle.

This clonotype was observed at least ten times. The chain carries TRBV6-6 and TRBJ2-2, with 12 nucleotides matching TRBD2. From germline, CDR1 is MNHNY and CDR2 SVGAGI (reference sequence). Losses at the gene ends were 8 bases for V and 5 bases for J; bases not matched to a gene: 6. This CDR3 spans 15 amino acids. As DNA, the CDR3 is TGTGCCAGCGCTAGCGGGGGGGCCGAGACCGGGGAGCTGTTTTTT. This encodes CASASGGAETGELFF.

This clonotype was seen many times. The chain employs TRBV5-1 and TRBJ2-3, with D possibly TRBD1 on 6 matching bases. This CDR3 has 15 residues. Trimming stripped 0 bases from V and 1 base from J, with 9 bases between. The germline CDR1 and CDR2 sequences are SGHRS and YFSETQ. CDR3 region: CASSLVGGGTDTQYF. CDR3 bases: TGCGCCAGCAGCTTGGTAGGGGGTGGCACAGATACGCAGTATTTT.

Comment on this clonotype: Possible read error: a much larger clone is one base away. This chain uses TRBV20-1 with TRBJ1-2; TRBD1 might be the D (6 bases). Trimming stripped 8 bases from V and 3 bases from J, with 16 bases between. Germline V gene data show CDR1 as DFQATT and CDR2 as SNEGSKA (reference sequence). CDR3 length: 13 residues. The CDR3 bases are TGCAGTCAGAGGACAGTATTGGACTATGGCTACACCTTC. Protein product: CSQRTVLDYGYTF.

This clonotype was observed a handful of times. This chain links TRBV18 with TRBJ2-3; no clear D gene. V was trimmed by 3 bases and J by 5 bases, leaving 12 bases between them. This CDR3 contains 14 residues. CDR1 KGHSH and CDR2 LQKENI come from the germline V gene. DNA for the CDR3: TGTGCCAGCTCACCGCTAAGGGTTGGAGATACGCAGTATTTT. Its protein is CASSPLRVGDTQYF.

In its sample, this clonotype was seen many times. Germline is not matched at one junction end, which may reflect a read error. The chain carries TRBV5-1 and TRBJ2-7, with TRBD1 as a possible D gene (5 bases). Germline V gene lookup returns CDR1 SGHRS and CDR2 YFSETQ. The CDR3 is made up of 15 amino acids. The CDR3 protein is CASSPGHRLSYEQYF. CDR3 coding DNA: TGCGCCAGCAGCCCAGGACATAGACTTTCCTACGAGCAGTACTTT.

This clonotype showed up many times. J is TRBJ1-1 and V is TRBV10-2; D is uncertain. The CDR3 covers 14 residues. CDR1 and CDR2 (germline): WSHSY, SAAADI. Trimming removed 7 bases at V and 2 bases at J, with 14 bases between. CDR3 sequence (DNA): TGCGCCAGCAAACTTCAGGAGCCCAACACTGAAGCTTTCTTT. As protein: CASKLQEPNTEAFF.

This clonotype appeared many times. This rearrangement joins TRBV7-2 to TRBJ2-7; a weak D match, TRBD1 (6 bases). The CDR3 has 17 residues. The germline gives CDR1 SGHTA, CDR2 FQGNSA. Trimming removed 3 bases from V and 4 bases from J, with 22 bases in between. CDR3 residues: CASSFPRTDVKPYEQYF. The CDR3 DNA reads TGTGCCAGCAGCTTCCCGAGGACAGACGTCAAGCCATACGAGCAGTACTTC.

This clonotype was counted many times. This sequence joins TRBV20-1 and TRBJ1-1; D unresolved. CDR1 and CDR2 from the germline V gene are DFQATT and SNEGSKA (reference sequence). V gave up 6 bases and J gave up 7 bases, with 9 bases separating them. The CDR3 loop spans 10 amino acids. This CDR3 is CSASRVEAFF. The CDR3 region has the DNA TGCAGTGCATCTCGGGTTGAAGCTTTCTTT.

This clonotype was found many times. This rearrangement joins TRBV7-9 to TRBJ1-5; maybe TRBD1 (6 bases). This CDR3 is 14 amino acids long. Germline V gives CDR1 SEHNR, CDR2 FQNEAQ (reference sequence). V gave up 1 base and J gave up 4 bases, with 8 bases separating them. The CDR3, as DNA: TGTGCCAGCAGCTTAGAAGGGGGGAATCAGCCCCAGCATTTT. Translating gives CASSLEGGNQPQHF.

This clonotype has a handful of counts. The chain uses TRBV11-2 and TRBJ2-3, with D possibly TRBD1 on 5 matching bases. This CDR3 comprises 14 residues. V shed 5 bases and J shed 6 bases, with 15 bases lying between them. Germline assignment: CDR1 SGHAT and CDR2 FQNNGV. CDR3 amino acids: CASSTSDRADTQYF. The CDR3 region has the DNA TGTGCCAGCAGCACCTCAGACAGAGCGGATACGCAGTATTTT.

This clonotype has a count of ten or more. The gene calls are TRBV7-9 and TRBJ2-1; 7 bases are a match to TRBD2. The CDR3 consists of 14 residues. V gave up 1 base and J gave up 9 bases; unmatched junction bases: 6. Germline V gene sequence: CDR1 SEHNR, CDR2 FQNEAQ (reference sequence). CDR3 protein: CASSLELTSPEQFF. The CDR3 region has the DNA TGTGCCAGCAGCTTAGAATTGACTAGCCCTGAGCAGTTCTTC.

This clonotype was seen at least ten times. This chain joins TRBV11-3 and TRBJ2-1; perhaps TRBD1 as D (6 bases). The CDR3 covers 17 residues. V lost 4 bases and J lost 0, with 16 bases in between. Germline assignment: CDR1 SGHNT and CDR2 YENEEA. CDR3 in DNA: TGTGCCAGCAGCTCCACAGGGATGGGACCCTCCTACAATGAGCAGTTCTTC. Amino acid sequence: CASSSTGMGPSYNEQFF.

This clonotype was picked up many times. The chain carries TRBV20-1 and TRBJ1-1; 7 bases are shared with TRBD1. Looked up from germline, CDR1 is DFQATT and CDR2 is SNEGSKA (reference sequence). With 4 bases clipped from V and 4 bases from J, the junction kept 6 bases outside the gene matches. This CDR3 is built from 13 residues. CDR3 residues: CSAMRGLATEAFF. The CDR3 nucleotides are TGCAGTGCTATGAGGGGGCTTGCCACTGAAGCTTTCTTT.